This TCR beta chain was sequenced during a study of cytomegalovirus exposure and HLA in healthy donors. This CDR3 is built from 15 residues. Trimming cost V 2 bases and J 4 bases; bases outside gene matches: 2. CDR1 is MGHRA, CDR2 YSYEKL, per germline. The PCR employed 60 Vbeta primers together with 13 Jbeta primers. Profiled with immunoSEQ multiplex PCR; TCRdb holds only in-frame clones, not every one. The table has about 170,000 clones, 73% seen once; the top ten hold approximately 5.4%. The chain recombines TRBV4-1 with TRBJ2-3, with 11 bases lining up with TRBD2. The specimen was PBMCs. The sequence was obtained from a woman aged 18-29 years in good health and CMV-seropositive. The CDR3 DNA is TGCGCCAGCAGCCAACCGGGACTAGCGGCAGATACGCAGTATTTT. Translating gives CASSQPGLAADTQYF.